The 15 T cell receptor beta chains listed next were all sequenced from one sample in a study of blood T cell repertoires in COVID-19. Assay: immunoSEQ multiplex PCR; the TCRdb copy retains only in-frame clones and omits some. This sample has about 400,000 clones, with roughly 87% found just once. Sequenced: PBMCs or T cells enriched from blood (not recorded which). The receptors stem from a woman aged 40 to 55 with acute COVID-19.

In DNA, the CDR3 is TGTGCCAGCAGCTATGGGCAGGGGGACAATCAGCCCCAGCATTTT. Translated, it gives CASSYGQGDNQPQHF. The V gene is TRBV7-9, the J gene TRBJ1-5, with TRBD1 identical over 7 bases. The germline V gene has CDR1 SEHNR and CDR2 FQNEAQ (reference sequence). V gave up 4 bases and J gave up 3 bases; unmatched junction bases: 6. The CDR3 contains 15 residues.

This chain uses TRBV7-8 with TRBJ1-1; weak D call: TRBD1 (6 bases). Germline-derived CDR1 and CDR2 are SGHVS and FQNEAQ. The CDR3 length is 14 residues. V was trimmed by 1 base and J by 4 bases, leaving 10 bases between them. CDR3 DNA sequence: TGTGCCAGCAGCTTAGGCAGGGGTGGCACTGAAGCTTTCTTT. It specifies CASSLGRGGTEAFF.

This clone was picked up one time. One end of the junction varies from germline; a read error may be responsible. The genes are TRBV6-1 and TRBJ2-7, with D possibly TRBD1 on 6 matching bases. The CDR3 covers 14 residues. Germline lookup yields CDR1 MNHNS and CDR2 SASEGT. In nucleotides, the CDR3 is TGTGCCAGCAGGGAAGGACAGCCACCCTACGTAGCGTACTTC. It encodes CASREGQPPYVAYF.

This chain joins TRBV11-3 and TRBJ2-7; tentative D call: TRBD1 (6 bases). V lost 0 bases and J 5 bases, leaving 8 bases between the germline ends. This CDR3 has 13 amino acids. Germline CDR1 reads SGHNT; CDR2 reads YENEEA. In DNA, the CDR3 is TGTGCCAGCAGCTTAGACAGGGGCGACGAGCAGTACTTC. Translation gives CASSLDRGDEQYF.

The chain couples TRBV19 to TRBJ1-4; D is unclear. Germline values: CDR1 LNHDA, CDR2 SQIVND (reference sequence). V was clipped by 6 bases and J by 0 bases, with 11 bases between them. The CDR3 is made up of 15 amino acids. CDR3 sequence: CASRNRRATNEKLFF. CDR3 bases: TGTGCCAGTAGGAACCGACGGGCAACTAATGAAAAACTGTTTTTT.

This chain joins TRBV9 and TRBJ2-3; 8 bases align to TRBD2. Losses at the gene ends were 6 bases for V and 0 bases for J; bases not matched to a gene: 9. CDR1 is SGDLS, CDR2 YYNGEE, per germline. The CDR3 is 16 amino acids. The chain's CDR3 is CASKNTGGASTDTQYF. In nucleotides, the CDR3 is TGTGCCAGCAAAAACACCGGGGGGGCTAGCACAGATACGCAGTATTTT.

This clone showed up just a few times. The chain recombines TRBV29-1 with TRBJ1-1, with a weak D call TRBD1 (5 bases). Trimming pared 3 bases from V and 0 bases from J, leaving 11 bases between. CDR1 SQVTM and CDR2 ANQGSEA come from the germline V gene. The CDR3 covers 14 residues. CDR3: CSVEPQGLNTEAFF. In nucleotides, the CDR3 is TGCAGCGTTGAGCCGCAGGGATTGAACACTGAAGCTTTCTTT.

V gene TRBV6-1 combines with J gene TRBJ1-1, with 11 bases matching TRBD1. Looked up from germline, CDR1 is MNHNS and CDR2 is SASEGT. The CDR3 covers 16 residues. The J segment lost 7 bases and the V segment lost 1 base, leaving 8 bases of the junction unmatched. CDR3 coding DNA: TGTGCCAGCAGTGAAGTTGGGACAGGGGGATTCAGTGAAGCTTTCTTT. Amino acid sequence: CASSEVGTGGFSEAFF.

The J gene is TRBJ2-5, the V gene TRBV5-1, with D possibly matching TRBD1 (6 bases). From germline, CDR1 is SGHRS and CDR2 YFSETQ. The CDR3 runs 14 residues. Trimming pared 2 bases from V and 1 base from J, leaving 9 bases between. The DNA for the CDR3 is TGCGCCAGCAGCTTAACAGGGTCCCAAGAGACCCAGTACTTC. It specifies CASSLTGSQETQYF.

CDR3 in amino acids: CASSSRQGNEKLFF. CDR3 DNA sequence: TGCGCCAGCAGCTCCCGACAGGGTAATGAAAAACTGTTTTTT. The rearrangement links TRBV5-1 to TRBJ1-4, with 7 bases that match TRBD1. From germline, CDR1 is SGHRS and CDR2 YFSETQ. The CDR3 spans 14 residues. Trimming took 3 bases from V and 4 from J; bases not matched to a gene: 3.

This chain links TRBV12-3 or TRBV12-4 with TRBJ1-2; D not certain. There are 12 residues in the CDR3. V was clipped by 2 bases and J by 9 bases, with 10 bases between them. In DNA form, the CDR3 reads TGTGCCAGCAGTTTAAGGGAGGGTCGCTACACCTTC. It codes for CASSLREGRYTF.

The J gene is TRBJ1-2, the V gene TRBV19, with D perhaps matching TRBD1 (5 bases). Germline CDR1 LNHDA, CDR2 SQIVND (reference sequence). This CDR3 is 13 amino acids long. Trimming stripped 4 bases from V and 7 bases from J, with 13 bases between. CDR3 amino acids: CASSTMGHSGYTF. CDR3 coding DNA: TGTGCCAGTAGTACCATGGGGCATAGTGGCTACACCTTC.

J is TRBJ2-2 and V is TRBV2, with 8 bases fitting TRBD1. The CDR3 consists of 15 residues. Germline V gene lookup returns CDR1 SNHLY and CDR2 FYNNEI. V lost 6 bases, J lost 3 bases, and 6 bases stayed unmatched. The CDR3 loop reads CASSGQGTDTGELFF. The CDR3 region has the DNA TGTGCCAGCAGCGGACAGGGTACGGACACCGGGGAGCTGTTTTTT.

The chain uses TRBV14 and TRBJ1-4, with 9 bases lining up with TRBD1. The J segment lost 4 bases and the V segment lost 2 bases, leaving 8 bases of the junction unmatched. The CDR3 covers 17 residues. The germline V gene encodes CDR1 SGHDN and CDR2 FVKESK. The CDR3 DNA is TGTGCCAGCAGCCAAAGGGGACAGGGTTTTGGTAATGAAAAACTGTTTTTT. It yields the protein CASSQRGQGFGNEKLFF.

The chain carries TRBV21-1 and TRBJ1-5. TRBV21-1 is a known pseudogene. The CDR3 loop spans 18 amino acids. CDR3 residues: CASSKLFNRDCYNQPQHF. The CDR3 DNA sequence: TGTGCCAGCAGCAAACTATTCAACCGGGACTGCTACAATCAGCCCCAGCATTTT.